This T cell receptor beta chain was captured by sequencing in a study of technical replicates of blood from a handful of donors. The data were produced by immunoSEQ multiplex PCR, yet TCRdb's version contains in-frame clones alone and is incomplete. The sample shows 60,000 to 90,000 clones, roughly 97% of them seen only once. This CDR3 spans 16 amino acids. CDR1 and CDR2 from the germline V gene are MGHRA and YSYEKL. The V end was cut by 3 bases, the J end by 1 base, with 15 bases between. V is TRBV4-1 and J is TRBJ1-1, with D hard to call. This receptor was obtained from a human donor in good health. Source material: T cells isolated from PBMCs. The CDR3: CASSQGLRGRNTEAFF. In nucleotides, the CDR3 is TGCGCCAGCAGCCAGGGTCTTCGTGGGCGGAACACTGAAGCTTTCTTT.